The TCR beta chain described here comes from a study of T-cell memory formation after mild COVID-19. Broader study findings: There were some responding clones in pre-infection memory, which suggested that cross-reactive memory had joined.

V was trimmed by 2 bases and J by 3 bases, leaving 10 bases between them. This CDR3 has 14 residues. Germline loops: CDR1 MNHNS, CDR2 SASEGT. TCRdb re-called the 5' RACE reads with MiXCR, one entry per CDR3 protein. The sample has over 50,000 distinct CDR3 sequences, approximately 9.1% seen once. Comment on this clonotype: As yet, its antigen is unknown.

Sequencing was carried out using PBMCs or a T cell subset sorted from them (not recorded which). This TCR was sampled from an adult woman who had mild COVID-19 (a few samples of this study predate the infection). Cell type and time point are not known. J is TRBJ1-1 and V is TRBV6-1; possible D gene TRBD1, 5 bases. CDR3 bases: TGTGCCAGCAGTGAATCTCAGGGACACACTGAAGCTTTCTTT. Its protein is CASSESQGHTEAFF.